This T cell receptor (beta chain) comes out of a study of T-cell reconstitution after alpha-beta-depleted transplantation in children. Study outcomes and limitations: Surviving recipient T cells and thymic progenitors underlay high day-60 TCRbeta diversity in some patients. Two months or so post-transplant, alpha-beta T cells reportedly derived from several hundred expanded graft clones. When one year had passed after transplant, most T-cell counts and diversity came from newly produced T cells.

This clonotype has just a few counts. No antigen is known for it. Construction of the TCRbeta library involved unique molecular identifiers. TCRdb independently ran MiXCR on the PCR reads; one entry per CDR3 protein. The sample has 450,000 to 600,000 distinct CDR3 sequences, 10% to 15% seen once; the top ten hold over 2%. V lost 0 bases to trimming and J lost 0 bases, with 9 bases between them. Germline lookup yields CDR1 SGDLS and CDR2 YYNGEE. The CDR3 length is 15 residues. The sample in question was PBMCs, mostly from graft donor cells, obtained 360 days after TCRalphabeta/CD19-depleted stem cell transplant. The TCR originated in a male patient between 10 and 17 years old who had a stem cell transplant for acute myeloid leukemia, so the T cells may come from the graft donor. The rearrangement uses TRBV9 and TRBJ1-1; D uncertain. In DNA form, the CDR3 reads TGTGCCAGCAGCGTAGGTGCAGGTGTGAACACTGAAGCTTTCTTT. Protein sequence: CASSVGAGVNTEAFF.